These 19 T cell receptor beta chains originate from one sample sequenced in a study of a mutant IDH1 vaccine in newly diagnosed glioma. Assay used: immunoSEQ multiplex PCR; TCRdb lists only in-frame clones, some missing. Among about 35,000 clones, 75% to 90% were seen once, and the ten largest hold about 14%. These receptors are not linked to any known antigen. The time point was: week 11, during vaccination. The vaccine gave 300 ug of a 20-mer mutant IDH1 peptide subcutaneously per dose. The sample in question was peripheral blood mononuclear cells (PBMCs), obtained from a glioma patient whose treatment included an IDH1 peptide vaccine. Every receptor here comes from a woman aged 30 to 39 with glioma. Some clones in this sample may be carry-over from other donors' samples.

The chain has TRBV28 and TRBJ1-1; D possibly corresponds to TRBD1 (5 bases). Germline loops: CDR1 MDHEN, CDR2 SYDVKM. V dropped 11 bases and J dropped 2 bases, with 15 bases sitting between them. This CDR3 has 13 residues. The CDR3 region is CAAVGELNTEAFF. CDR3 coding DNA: TGTGCCGCCGTGGGGGAACTTAACACTGAAGCTTTCTTT.

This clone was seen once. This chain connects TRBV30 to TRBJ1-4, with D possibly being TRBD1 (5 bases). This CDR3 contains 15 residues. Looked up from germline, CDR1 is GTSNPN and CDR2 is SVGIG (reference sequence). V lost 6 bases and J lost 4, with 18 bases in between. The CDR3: CACSAIGGNNEKLFF. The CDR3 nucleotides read TGTGCCTGTTCGGCCATCGGGGGGAATAATGAAAAACTGTTTTTT.

The CDR3 nucleotides are TGTGCCAGCAGCTGGCTGGACACTGAAGCTTTCTTT. Translated, it gives CASSWLDTEAFF. The chain joins TRBV7-9 to TRBJ1-1; no definite D call. CDR3 length: 12 amino acids. V lost 4 bases, J lost 3 bases, and 6 bases lay in between. Germline V lookup: CDR1 SEHNR, CDR2 FQNEAQ (reference sequence).

The CDR3 nucleotides read TGTGCCAGCAGTTACTCGGGACTAGCAGGCACAGATACGCAGTATTTT. It is translated as CASSYSGLAGTDTQYF. The rearrangement joins TRBV6-5 to TRBJ2-3, with 9 bases that match TRBD2. The V segment lost 0 bases and the J segment 1 base; nucleotides outside the gene matches: 2. The germline V gene encodes CDR1 MNHEY and CDR2 SVGAGI. The CDR3 contains 16 residues.

DNA for the CDR3: TGTGCCTGGAGTGTTGAGGTGAGCTATGGCTACACCTTC. Translated, it gives CAWSVEVSYGYTF. The chain employs TRBV30 and TRBJ1-2; D is unresolved. Germline CDR1 GTSNPN, CDR2 SVGIG (reference sequence). The CDR3 has 13 amino acids. V shed 0 bases and J shed 4 bases, with 9 bases lying between them. The whole variable domain, filled in from reference TRBV30 and TRBJ1-2, reads SQTIHQWPATLVQPVGSPLSLECTVEGTSNPNLYWYRQAAGRGLQLLFYSVGIGQISSEVPQNLSASRPQDRQFILSSKKLLLSDSGFYLCAWSVEVSYGYTFGSGTRLTVV.

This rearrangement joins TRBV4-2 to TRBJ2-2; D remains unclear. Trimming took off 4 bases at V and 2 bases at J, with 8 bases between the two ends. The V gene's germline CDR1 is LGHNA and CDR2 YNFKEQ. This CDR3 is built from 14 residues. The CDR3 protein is CASSPTPNTGELFF. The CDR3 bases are TGTGCCAGCAGCCCCACCCCAAACACCGGGGAGCTGTTTTTT.

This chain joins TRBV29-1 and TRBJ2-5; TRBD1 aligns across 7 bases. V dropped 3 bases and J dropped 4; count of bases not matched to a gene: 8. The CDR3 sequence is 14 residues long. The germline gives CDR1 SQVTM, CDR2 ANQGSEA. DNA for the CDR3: TGCAGCGTTGACGAGACAGGGATTGGAGAGACCCAGTACTTC. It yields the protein CSVDETGIGETQYF.

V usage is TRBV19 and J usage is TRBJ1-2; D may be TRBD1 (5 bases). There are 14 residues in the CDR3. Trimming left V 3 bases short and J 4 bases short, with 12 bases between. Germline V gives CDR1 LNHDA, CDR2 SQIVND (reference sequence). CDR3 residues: CASSMGPGGYGYTF. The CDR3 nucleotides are TGTGCCAGTAGTATGGGTCCGGGGGGCTATGGCTACACCTTC.

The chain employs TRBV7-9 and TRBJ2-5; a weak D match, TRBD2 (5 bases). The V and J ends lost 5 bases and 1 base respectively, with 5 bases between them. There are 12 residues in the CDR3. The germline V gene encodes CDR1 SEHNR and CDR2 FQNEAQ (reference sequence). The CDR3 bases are TGTGCCAGCAGCCGGGGCCAAGAGACCCAGTACTTC. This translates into CASSRGQETQYF.

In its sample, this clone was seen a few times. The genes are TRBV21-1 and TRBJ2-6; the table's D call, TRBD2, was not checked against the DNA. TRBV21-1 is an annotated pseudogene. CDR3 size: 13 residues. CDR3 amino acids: CASTYSGANVLTF. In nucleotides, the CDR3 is TGTGCCAGCACCTATTCTGGGGCCAACGTCCTGACTTTC.

In nucleotides, the CDR3 is TGTGCCAGCAGCGTAGAATTGGCGGGAGAGGGGGAGACCCAGTACTTC. It translates to CASSVELAGEGETQYF. The gene calls are TRBV9 and TRBJ2-5; 7 nucleotides match TRBD2. The CDR3 runs to 16 residues. CDR1 is SGDLS, CDR2 YYNGEE, per germline. J gave up 5 bases and V 0 bases, and 10 bases lay outside the gene matches.

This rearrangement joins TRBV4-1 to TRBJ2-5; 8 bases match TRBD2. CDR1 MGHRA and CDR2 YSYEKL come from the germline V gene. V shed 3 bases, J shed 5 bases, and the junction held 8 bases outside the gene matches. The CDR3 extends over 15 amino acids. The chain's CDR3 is CASSQSSGSWETQYF. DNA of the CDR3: TGCGCCAGCAGCCAGTCAAGCGGGAGCTGGGAGACCCAGTACTTC.

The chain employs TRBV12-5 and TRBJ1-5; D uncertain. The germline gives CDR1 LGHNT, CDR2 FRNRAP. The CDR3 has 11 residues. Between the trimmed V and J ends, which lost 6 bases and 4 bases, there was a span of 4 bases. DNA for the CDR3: TGTGCTAGTGGCCCGAATCAGCCCCAGCATTTT. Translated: CASGPNQPQHF.

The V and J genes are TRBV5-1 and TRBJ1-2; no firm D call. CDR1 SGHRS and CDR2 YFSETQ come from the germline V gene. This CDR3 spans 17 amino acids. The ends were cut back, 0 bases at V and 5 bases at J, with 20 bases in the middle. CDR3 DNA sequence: TGCGCCAGCAGCTTGGGAGCGGGGATCCCTTCGGTGTATGGCTACACCTTC. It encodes CASSLGAGIPSVYGYTF. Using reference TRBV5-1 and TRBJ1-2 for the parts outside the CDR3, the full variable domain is KAGVTQTPRYLIKTRGQQVTLSCSPISGHRSVSWYQQTPGQGLQFLFEYFSETQRNKGNFPGRFSGRQFSNSRSEMNVSTLELGDSALYLCASSLGAGIPSVYGYTFGSGTRLTVV.

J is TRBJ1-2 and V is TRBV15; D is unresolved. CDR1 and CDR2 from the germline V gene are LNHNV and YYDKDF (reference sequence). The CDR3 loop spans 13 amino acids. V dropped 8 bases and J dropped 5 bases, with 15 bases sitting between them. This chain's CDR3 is CATRPGSDYGYTF. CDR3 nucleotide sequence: TGTGCCACCCGTCCAGGATCGGATTATGGCTACACCTTC. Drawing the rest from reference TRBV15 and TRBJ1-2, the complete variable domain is DAMVIQNPRYQVTQFGKPVTLSCSQTLNHNVMYWYQQKSSQAPKLLFHYYDKDFNNEADTPDNFQSRRPNTSFCFLDIRSPGLGDTAMYLCATRPGSDYGYTFGSGTRLTVV.

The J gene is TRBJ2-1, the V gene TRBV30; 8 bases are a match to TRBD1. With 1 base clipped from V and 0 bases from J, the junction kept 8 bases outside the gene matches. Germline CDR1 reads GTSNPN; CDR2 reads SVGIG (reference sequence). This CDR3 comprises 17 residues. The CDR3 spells CAWSGGTGRSSYNEQFF. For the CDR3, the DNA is TGTGCCTGGAGTGGAGGGACAGGTCGAAGCTCCTACAATGAGCAGTTCTTC. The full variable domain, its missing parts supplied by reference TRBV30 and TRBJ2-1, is SQTIHQWPATLVQPVGSPLSLECTVEGTSNPNLYWYRQAAGRGLQLLFYSVGIGQISSEVPQNLSASRPQDRQFILSSKKLLLSDSGFYLCAWSGGTGRSSYNEQFFGPGTRLTVL.

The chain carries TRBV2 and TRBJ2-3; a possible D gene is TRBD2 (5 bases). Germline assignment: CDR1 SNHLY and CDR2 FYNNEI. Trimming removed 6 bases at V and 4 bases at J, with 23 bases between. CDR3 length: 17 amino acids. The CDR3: CASSLFTRQSLADTQYF. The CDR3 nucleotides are TGTGCCAGCAGCTTATTTACTAGGCAGTCCCTTGCAGATACGCAGTATTTT. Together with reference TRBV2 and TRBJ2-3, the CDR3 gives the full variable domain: EPEVTQTPSHQVTQMGQEVILRCVPISNHLYFYWYRQILGQKVEFLVSFYNNEISEKSEIFDDQFSVERPDGSNFTLKIRSTKLEDSAMYFCASSLFTRQSLADTQYFGPGTRLTVL.

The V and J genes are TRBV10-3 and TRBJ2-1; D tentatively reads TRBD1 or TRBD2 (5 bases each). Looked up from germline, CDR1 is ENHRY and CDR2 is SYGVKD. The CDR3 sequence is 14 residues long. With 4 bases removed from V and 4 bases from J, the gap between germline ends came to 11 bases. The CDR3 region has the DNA TGTGCCATCAGTGGGGGGAGTCAATACAATGAGCAGTTCTTC. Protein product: CAISGGSQYNEQFF.

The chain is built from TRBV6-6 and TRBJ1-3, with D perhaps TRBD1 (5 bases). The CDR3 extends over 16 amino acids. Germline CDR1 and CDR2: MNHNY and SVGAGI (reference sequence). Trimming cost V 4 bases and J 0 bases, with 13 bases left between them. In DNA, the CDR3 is TGTGCCAGCAGTTCGGGGACCGAGGGCTCTGGAAACACCATATATTTT. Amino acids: CASSSGTEGSGNTIYF.